This T cell receptor (beta chain) emerged from a study of cytomegalovirus exposure and HLA in healthy donors. Trimming removed 7 bases at V and 2 bases at J, with 17 bases between. The CDR3 covers 14 residues. Germline V CDR1 and CDR2: SQVTM, ANQGSEA. 13 Jbeta primers and 60 Vbeta primers were used for the PCR. Sequencing used immunoSEQ multiplex PCR; TCRdb keeps in-frame clones, though not all of them. The sample lists under 100,000 clones; about 9.4% were seen once. This clone came up a few times. As yet, its antigen is unknown. Findings and caveats of the study: Within an earlier analysis, most TCR beta V segments proved productive either about 87% or about 30% of the time.

Sequencing was done on a sample of PBMCs. The J gene is TRBJ1-1, the V gene TRBV29-1; possible D gene TRBD1, 6 bases. The receptor's source is a man between 60 and 75 years old in good health and CMV-seropositive. The chain's CDR3 is CSALRTVPNTEAFF. DNA for the CDR3: TGCAGCGCTCTCCGGACAGTACCTAACACTGAAGCTTTCTTT.